This T cell receptor (beta chain) originates from a study of beta chain features in type 1 diabetes. Points from the study as a whole: People with Type 1 diabetes carried modestly yet significantly shorter TCRB CDR3s in all four CD4+ subsets. Reads derived from cDNA could over-represent cells showing high TCR expression. Patients' naive, central memory and regulatory TCRB repertoires appeared more alike than those of healthy donors.

This clone turned up a few times. Its antigen is as yet unknown. Since all of the isolated RNA was reverse transcribed, expressed TCRB transcripts were what got sequenced. The study sequenced naive, central memory and regulatory T cell samples to an average of roughly 4 million reads. Method: immunoSEQ multiplex PCR; TCRdb's copy keeps in-frame clones and lacks some. The table shows 300,000 or so clones, with approximately 9.9% occurring only once. CDR1 and CDR2 (germline): KGHSH, LQKENI. With V trimmed by 6 bases and J by 0 bases, 5 bases remained unmatched. This CDR3 is built from 15 residues. The sequence was obtained from a man aged 30-40 years with type 1 diabetes. The rearrangement joins TRBV18 to TRBJ1-1; 9 nucleotides agree with TRBD1. Specimen: central memory CD4+ T cells from blood. The CDR3: CASSLQGAMNTEAFF. CDR3 nucleotides: TGTGCCAGCTCTCTACAGGGGGCTATGAACACTGAAGCTTTCTTT.